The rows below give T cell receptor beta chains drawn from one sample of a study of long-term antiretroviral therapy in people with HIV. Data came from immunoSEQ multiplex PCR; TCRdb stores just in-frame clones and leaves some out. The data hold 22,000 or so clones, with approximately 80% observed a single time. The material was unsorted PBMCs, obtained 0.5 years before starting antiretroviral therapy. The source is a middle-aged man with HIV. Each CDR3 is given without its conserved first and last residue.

cdr3_aa: SVYRDYTEAF
v_call: TRBV29-1
j_call: TRBJ1-1

cdr3_aa: AWSEDFSPLH
v_call: TRBV30
j_call: TRBJ1-6

cdr3_aa: ASSLGSGLDEQF
v_call: TRBV7-9
j_call: TRBJ2-1

cdr3_aa: ASSLESGTNTGELF
v_call: TRBV5-1
j_call: TRBJ2-2

cdr3_aa: ASSMEGLNTGELF
v_call: TRBV7-2
j_call: TRBJ2-2

cdr3_aa: ASSLSGGYEQY
v_call: TRBV5-1
j_call: TRBJ2-7

cdr3_aa: ASSQLWGNTEAF
v_call: TRBV14
j_call: TRBJ1-1

cdr3_aa: ASSVTATEAF
v_call: TRBV2
j_call: TRBJ1-1

cdr3_aa: ASSVGSSTGANVLT
v_call: TRBV6-1
j_call: TRBJ2-6

cdr3_aa: ASSDRATGVNSPLH
v_call: TRBV10-2
j_call: TRBJ1-6

cdr3_aa: ASSPPRRGAGTDTQY
v_call: TRBV18
j_call: TRBJ2-3

cdr3_aa: SVFDRDEGVYGYT
v_call: TRBV29-1
j_call: TRBJ1-2

cdr3_aa: ASSSRSSYNEQF
v_call: TRBV27
j_call: TRBJ2-1

cdr3_aa: ASSLGANVLT
v_call: TRBV7-9
j_call: TRBJ2-6

cdr3_aa: AWSLGEGNIQY
v_call: TRBV30
j_call: TRBJ2-4

cdr3_aa: ASSYVTGVPYEQY
v_call: TRBV6-5
j_call: TRBJ2-7

cdr3_aa: ASRQGTFSYEQY
v_call: TRBV6-5
j_call: TRBJ2-7

cdr3_aa: ASSPRGQSTDTQY
v_call: TRBV4-2
j_call: TRBJ2-3

cdr3_aa: ASSSGILSYEQY
v_call: TRBV11-2
j_call: TRBJ2-7

cdr3_aa: SVASGTGALSNQPQH
v_call: TRBV29-1
j_call: TRBJ1-5

cdr3_aa: ASSFGTGYTEAF
v_call: TRBV27
j_call: TRBJ1-1

cdr3_aa: ASSFWGRGETGELF
v_call: TRBV7-3
j_call: TRBJ2-2

cdr3_aa: ASSPLLALSTDTQY
v_call: TRBV27
j_call: TRBJ2-3

cdr3_aa: ASTWGLAGTDTQY
v_call: TRBV9
j_call: TRBJ2-3

cdr3_aa: ASSLGTANSYNEQF
v_call: TRBV7-6
j_call: TRBJ2-1

cdr3_aa: ASSFGVGYNEQF
v_call: TRBV7-9
j_call: TRBJ2-1

cdr3_aa: ASSLLQNNSPLH
v_call: TRBV5-1
j_call: TRBJ1-6

cdr3_aa: ASVDLGSTYNEQF
v_call: TRBV27
j_call: TRBJ2-1

cdr3_aa: ASSLGRLGVPNTGELF
v_call: TRBV11-2
j_call: TRBJ2-2

cdr3_aa: ASAVHDRIEQPQH
v_call: TRBV28
j_call: TRBJ1-5

cdr3_aa: ASSLEPGGLSTDTQY
v_call: TRBV7-8
j_call: TRBJ2-3

cdr3_aa: ASSLGQDPTNEKLF
v_call: TRBV11-3
j_call: TRBJ1-4

cdr3_aa: ASSLRGTEAF
v_call: TRBV28
j_call: TRBJ1-1

cdr3_aa: ASSLGIDSNQPQH
v_call: TRBV6-1
j_call: TRBJ1-5

cdr3_aa: ASSLGAGGPRYEQY
v_call: TRBV5-1
j_call: TRBJ2-7

cdr3_aa: ASSDPGDNQPQH
v_call: TRBV6-1
j_call: TRBJ1-5

cdr3_aa: SVSRLVLGEQY
v_call: TRBV29-1
j_call: TRBJ2-7

cdr3_aa: ASSLDGSSGNTIY
v_call: TRBV5-1
j_call: TRBJ1-3

cdr3_aa: ATTGLSSYNEQF
v_call: TRBV28
j_call: TRBJ2-1

cdr3_aa: ATSSPEEGYYGYT
v_call: TRBV15
j_call: TRBJ1-2

cdr3_aa: ASSPRETEAF
v_call: TRBV28
j_call: TRBJ1-1

cdr3_aa: ASSETAGPSPLH
v_call: TRBV6-1
j_call: TRBJ1-6